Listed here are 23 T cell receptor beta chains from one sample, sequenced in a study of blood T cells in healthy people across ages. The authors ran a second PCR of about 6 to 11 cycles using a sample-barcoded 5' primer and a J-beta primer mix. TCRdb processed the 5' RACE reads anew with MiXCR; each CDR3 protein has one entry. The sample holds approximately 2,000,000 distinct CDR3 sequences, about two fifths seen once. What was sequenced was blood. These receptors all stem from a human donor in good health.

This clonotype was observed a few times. In DNA, the CDR3 is TGCAGTGCTGCTGACAGGGGAAGGGTTGGCTACACCTTC. Translation: CSAADRGRVGYTF. The J gene is TRBJ1-2, the V gene TRBV20-1; 8 nucleotides line up with TRBD1. The CDR3 contains 13 residues. The germline V gene encodes CDR1 DFQATT and CDR2 SNEGSKA (reference sequence). With V trimmed by 5 bases and J by 7 bases, 9 bases remained unmatched.

In DNA, the CDR3 is TGTGCCAGCAGCTTATTGGCTGACCAACGGACCCAGTACTTC. Its translation: CASSLLADQRTQYF. The V gene is TRBV7-8, the J gene TRBJ2-5; D is ambiguous. The CDR3 has 14 residues. V was pared by 2 bases and J by 7 bases, with 14 bases between. The germline V gene has CDR1 SGHVS and CDR2 FQNEAQ.

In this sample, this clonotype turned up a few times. The DNA of the CDR3 is TGTGCCAGCAGCTTAGAGACAGGGGGCTACACTGAAGCTTTCTTT. This encodes CASSLETGGYTEAFF. The J gene is TRBJ1-1, the V gene TRBV7-8; TRBD1 matches at 10 bases. Unmatched junction bases numbered 2, after V lost 1 base and J lost 3 bases. The CDR3 runs 15 residues. CDR1 and CDR2 from the germline V gene are SGHVS and FQNEAQ. Drawing the rest from reference TRBV7-8 and TRBJ1-1, the complete variable domain is GAGVSQSPRYKVAKRGQDVALRCDPISGHVSLFWYQQALGQGPEFLTYFQNEAQLDKSGLPSDRFFAERPEGSVSTLKIQRTQQEDSAVYLCASSLETGGYTEAFFGQGTRLTVV.

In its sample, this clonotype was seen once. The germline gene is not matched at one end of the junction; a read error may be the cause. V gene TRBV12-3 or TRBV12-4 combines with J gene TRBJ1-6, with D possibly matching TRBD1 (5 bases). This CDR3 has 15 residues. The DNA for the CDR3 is TGTACCAGCAGCATCCGGGGCAGAGCTAATTCACCCCTCCACTTT. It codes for CTSSIRGRANSPLHF.

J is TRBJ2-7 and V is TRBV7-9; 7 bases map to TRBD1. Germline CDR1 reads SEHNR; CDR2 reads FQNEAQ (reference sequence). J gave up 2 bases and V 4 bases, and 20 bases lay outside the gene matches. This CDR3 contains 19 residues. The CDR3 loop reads CASSSLLGLAPTGPYEQYF. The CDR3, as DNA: TGTGCCAGCAGCTCCTTGTTGGGGTTGGCTCCGACAGGGCCCTACGAGCAGTACTTC.

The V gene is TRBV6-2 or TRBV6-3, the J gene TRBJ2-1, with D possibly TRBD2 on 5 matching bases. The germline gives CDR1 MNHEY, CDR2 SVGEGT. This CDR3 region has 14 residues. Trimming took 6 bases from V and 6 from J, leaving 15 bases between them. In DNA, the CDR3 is TGTGCCAGCAGCAACGGGGTAGGGCGCAATGAGCAGTTCTTC. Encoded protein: CASSNGVGRNEQFF.

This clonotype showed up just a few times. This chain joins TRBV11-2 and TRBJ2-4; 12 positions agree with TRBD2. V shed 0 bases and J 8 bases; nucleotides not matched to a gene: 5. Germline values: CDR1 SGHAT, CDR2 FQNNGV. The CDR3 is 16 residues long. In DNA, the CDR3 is TGTGCCAGCAGCTTAGATCTAGCGGGGGGGGTGGACATTCAGTACTTC. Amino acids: CASSLDLAGGVDIQYF.

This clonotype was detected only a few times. As DNA, the CDR3 is TGTGCCAGCATTTCGGGACAGGAAAGCTATGGCTACACCTTC. Translating gives CASISGQESYGYTF. The rearrangement joins TRBV6-2 or TRBV6-3 to TRBJ1-2, with 8 bases matching TRBD1. Losses at the gene ends were 7 bases for V and 4 bases for J; bases not matched to a gene: 8. Per germline, CDR1 MNHEY and CDR2 SVGEGT. This CDR3 contains 14 residues.

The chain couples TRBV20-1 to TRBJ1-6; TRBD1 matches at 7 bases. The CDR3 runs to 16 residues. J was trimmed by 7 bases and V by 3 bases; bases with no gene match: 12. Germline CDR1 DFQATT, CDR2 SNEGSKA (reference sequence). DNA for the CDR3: TGCAGTGCTAGGAACCCGACAGGGACTCTAAATTCACCCCTCCACTTT. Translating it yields CSARNPTGTLNSPLHF.

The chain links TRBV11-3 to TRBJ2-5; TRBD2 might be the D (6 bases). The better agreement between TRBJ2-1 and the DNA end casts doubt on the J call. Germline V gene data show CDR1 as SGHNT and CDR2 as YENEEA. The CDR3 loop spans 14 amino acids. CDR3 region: CASSFWDFQETQFF. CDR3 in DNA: TGTGCCAGCAGCTTTTGGGACTTCCAAGAGACCCAGTTCTTC.

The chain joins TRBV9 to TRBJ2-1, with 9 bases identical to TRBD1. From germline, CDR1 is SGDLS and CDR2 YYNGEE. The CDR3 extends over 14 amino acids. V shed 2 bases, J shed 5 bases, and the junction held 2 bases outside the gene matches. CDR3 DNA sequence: TGTGCCAGCAGCGTGGGACAGGGCAACAATGAGCAGTTCTTC. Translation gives CASSVGQGNNEQFF.

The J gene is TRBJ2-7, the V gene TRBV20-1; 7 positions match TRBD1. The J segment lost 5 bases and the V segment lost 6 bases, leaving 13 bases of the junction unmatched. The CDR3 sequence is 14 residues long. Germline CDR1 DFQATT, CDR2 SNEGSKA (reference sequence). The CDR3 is CSAGIQGPLDEQYF. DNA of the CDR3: TGCAGTGCGGGGATACAGGGGCCACTGGACGAGCAGTACTTC.

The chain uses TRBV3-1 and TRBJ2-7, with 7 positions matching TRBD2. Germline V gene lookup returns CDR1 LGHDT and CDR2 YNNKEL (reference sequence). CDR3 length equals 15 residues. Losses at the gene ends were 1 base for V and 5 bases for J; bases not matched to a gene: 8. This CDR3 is CASSQGTRMGNEQYF. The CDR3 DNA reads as TGTGCCAGCAGCCAAGGGACTAGAATGGGCAACGAGCAGTACTTC.

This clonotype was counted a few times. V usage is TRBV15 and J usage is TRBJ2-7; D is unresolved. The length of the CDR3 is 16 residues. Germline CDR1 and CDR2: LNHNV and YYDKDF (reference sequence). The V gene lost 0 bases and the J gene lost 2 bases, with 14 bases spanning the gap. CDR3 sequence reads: CATSRDLQRGAYEQYF. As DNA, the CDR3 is TGTGCCACCAGCAGAGATCTTCAGAGAGGCGCCTACGAGCAGTACTTC.

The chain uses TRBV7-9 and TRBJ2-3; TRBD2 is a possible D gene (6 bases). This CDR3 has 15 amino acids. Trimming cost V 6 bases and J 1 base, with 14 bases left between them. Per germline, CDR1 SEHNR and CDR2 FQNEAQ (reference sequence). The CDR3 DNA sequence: TGTGCCAGCAGACCGCGGGACCGGGGCACAGATACGCAGTATTTT. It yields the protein CASRPRDRGTDTQYF.

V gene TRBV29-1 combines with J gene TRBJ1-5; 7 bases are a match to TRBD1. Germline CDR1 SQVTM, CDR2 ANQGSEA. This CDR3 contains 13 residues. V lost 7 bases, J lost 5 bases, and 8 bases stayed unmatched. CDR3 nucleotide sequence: TGCAGCGCCCGACAGGGTGGCGATCAGCCCCAGCATTTT. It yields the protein CSARQGGDQPQHF.

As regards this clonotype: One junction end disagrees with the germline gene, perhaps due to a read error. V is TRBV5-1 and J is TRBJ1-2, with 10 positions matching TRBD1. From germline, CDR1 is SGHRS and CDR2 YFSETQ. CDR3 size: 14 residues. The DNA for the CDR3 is TGCGCCAGCAGCTGGACAGGGGGAGGGGATGGCCACACCTTC. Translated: CASSWTGGGDGHTF.

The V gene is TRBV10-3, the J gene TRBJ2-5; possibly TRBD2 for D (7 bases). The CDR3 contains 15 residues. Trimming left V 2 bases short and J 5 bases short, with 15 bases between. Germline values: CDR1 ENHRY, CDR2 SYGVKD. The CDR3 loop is CAISEPGGGEETQYF. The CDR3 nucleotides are TGTGCCATCAGTGAGCCGGGGGGCGGGGAGGAGACCCAGTACTTC.

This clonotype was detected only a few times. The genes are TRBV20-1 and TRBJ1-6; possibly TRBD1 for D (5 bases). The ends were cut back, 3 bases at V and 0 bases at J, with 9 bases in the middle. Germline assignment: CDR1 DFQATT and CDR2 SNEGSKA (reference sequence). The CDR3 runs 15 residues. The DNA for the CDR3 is TGCAGTGCTAGTTCACAGGACTCCTATAATTCACCCCTCCACTTT. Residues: CSASSQDSYNSPLHF.

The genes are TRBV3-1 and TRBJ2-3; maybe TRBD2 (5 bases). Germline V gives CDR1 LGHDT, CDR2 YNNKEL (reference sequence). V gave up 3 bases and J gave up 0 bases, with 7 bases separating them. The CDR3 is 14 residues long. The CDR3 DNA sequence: TGTGCCAGCAGCCATACGGGAAGCACAGATACGCAGTATTTT. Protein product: CASSHTGSTDTQYF.

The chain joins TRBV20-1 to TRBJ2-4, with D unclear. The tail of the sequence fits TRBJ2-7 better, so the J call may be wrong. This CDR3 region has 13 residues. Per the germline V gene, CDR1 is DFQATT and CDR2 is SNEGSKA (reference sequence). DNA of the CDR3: TGCAGTGCTAGAGGAGACTCTGAACACGAGCAGTACTTC. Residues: CSARGDSEHEQYF.

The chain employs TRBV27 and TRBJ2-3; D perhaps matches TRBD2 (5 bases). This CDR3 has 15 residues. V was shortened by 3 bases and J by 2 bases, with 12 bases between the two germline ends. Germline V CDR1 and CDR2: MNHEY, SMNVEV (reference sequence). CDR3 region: CASSFRDGVTDTQYF. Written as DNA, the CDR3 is TGTGCCAGCAGTTTTCGGGATGGGGTCACAGATACGCAGTATTTT.

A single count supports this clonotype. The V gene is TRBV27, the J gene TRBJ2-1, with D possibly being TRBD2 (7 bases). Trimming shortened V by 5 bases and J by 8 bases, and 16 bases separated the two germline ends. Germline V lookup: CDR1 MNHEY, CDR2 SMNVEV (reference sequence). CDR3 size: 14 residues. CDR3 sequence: CASSPSPGGYEQFF. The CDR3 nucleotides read TGTGCCAGCAGTCCGTCTCCGGGGGGCTATGAGCAGTTCTTC.